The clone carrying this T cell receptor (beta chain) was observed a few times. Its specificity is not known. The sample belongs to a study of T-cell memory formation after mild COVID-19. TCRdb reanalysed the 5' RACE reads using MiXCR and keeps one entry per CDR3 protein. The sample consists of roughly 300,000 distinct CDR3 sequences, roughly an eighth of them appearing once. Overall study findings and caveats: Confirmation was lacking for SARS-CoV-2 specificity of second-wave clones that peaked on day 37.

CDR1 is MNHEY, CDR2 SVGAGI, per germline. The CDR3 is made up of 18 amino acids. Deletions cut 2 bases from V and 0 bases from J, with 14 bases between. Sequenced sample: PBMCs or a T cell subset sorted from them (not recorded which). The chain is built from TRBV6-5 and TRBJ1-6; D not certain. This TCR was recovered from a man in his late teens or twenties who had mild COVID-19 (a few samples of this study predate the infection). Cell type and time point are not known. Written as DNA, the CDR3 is TGTGCCAGCAGTTACGTGGCCCCAGATGCCTCCTATAATTCACCCCTCCACTTT. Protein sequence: CASSYVAPDASYNSPLHF.